This T cell receptor (beta chain) comes out of a study of identical twins. Everyone who gave samples was a healthy Caucasian. TCRdb re-called the 5' RACE reads with MiXCR, one entry per CDR3 protein. Of about 890,000 distinct CDR3 sequences listed, 12% are singletons. This clonotype occurred many times. These data also formed part of another study, on yellow fever vaccine responses in identical twins.

The source of this sequence is a young woman in good health. Specimen: PBMCs.

CDR3: CASSQGLAGGYNEQFF. The CDR3 nucleotides read TGTGCCAGCAGCCAAGGACTAGCGGGAGGATACAATGAGCAGTTCTTC. The V call is TRBV3-1, the J call TRBJ2-1; TRBD2 aligns across 13 bases. Germline V gene sequence: CDR1 LGHDT, CDR2 YNNKEL (reference sequence). This CDR3 has 16 residues. Trimming removed 1 base from V and 4 bases from J; junction bases left unmatched: 1.